This TCR beta chain was identified in a study of technical replicates of blood from several donors. V lost 6 bases to trimming and J lost 2 bases; unmatched junction nucleotides: 6. This CDR3 spans 15 amino acids. Germline V gene lookup returns CDR1 SNHLY and CDR2 FYNNEI. Here immunoSEQ multiplex PCR was the method, and the copy in TCRdb shows in-frame clones only, minus some. The sample includes some 90,000 clones, 85% to 95% of them seen just once. This clone was seen once. The origin of this receptor is a human donor in good health. Material: T cells isolated from PBMCs. V is TRBV2 and J is TRBJ2-1; 8 nucleotides line up with TRBD2. CDR3: CASRPTSGAYNEQFF. The CDR3 bases are TGTGCCAGCAGACCAACTAGCGGAGCCTACAATGAGCAGTTCTTC.